This TCR beta chain was captured by sequencing in a study of blood T cell repertoires in COVID-19 (dated by TCRdb to 2020 to 2021). In the study overall: Samples covering the acute and convalescent phases of COVID-19 were provided by collaborators in the United States, Italy and Spain. Sample metadata almost always included a de-identified subject ID, COVID-19 status, age in years and sex. Deeply sampled blood TCRbeta repertoires from subjects exposed to, actively infected with, or recovered from COVID-19 were included in the dataset. The material from the prospective study consisted of cDNA or gDNA derived from T cells, B-cell-depleted T cells, or PBMCs. Where available, HLA class I and class II types were taken from metadata supplied by the sample provider and were not determined by assay-based typing. The samples were drawn from two sources: the first 160 participants of the ongoing ImmuneRACE study, and 1,200 or so subjects contributed by 6 global collaborators. The repertoires were released in a freely available public database meant as a resource for research on the immune response to SARS-CoV-2.

The immunoSEQ Assay, a bias-controlled multiplex PCR, was used to amplify TCRbeta CDR3 regions from genomic DNA. Per the authors' processing: The number of nucleated cells in each sample was estimated from the amplification of reference gene primers within the assay. To quantify the absolute abundance of each unique TCRbeta CDR3 rearrangement, sequence reads were collapsed and filtered. For each sample, productive Simpson clonality was calculated by taking the square root of Simpson's diversity index across productive rearrangements. TCRdb retrieved this table from immuneACCESS and kept in-frame rearrangements only. Not all clones are present; in checked studies, unresolved V genes account for under half, and no reason is known for the remainder. V and J calls and clone size come straight from that table; D and trimming were deduced from the DNA. This sample comprises 300,000 or so clones, 70% to 90% of them detected only once. Under 6.5% of the sample goes to the ten largest clones.

In the prospective study, participants were about 18 to 90 years old, resided in about 25 geographic areas of the United States, and were enrolled through a virtual design. To assign participants to cohorts, the prospective study relied on clinical history that participants themselves reported in a screening survey and a study questionnaire. For ImmuneRACE Cohort 3, a participant was defined as recovered based on two consecutive negative NP/OP PCR tests, clearance by a healthcare professional, or resolution of symptoms. Mobile phlebotomists in the prospective study collected whole blood, serum and a nasopharyngeal or oropharyngeal swab from every participant. Prospective study participants could optionally give additional blood draws and questionnaires over an approximately two-month period. Before DNA extraction, blood samples from the prospective study were shipped at room temperature or frozen.

Turning to this clone: It lacks a known antigen. Nothing much larger sits one base from this clone, and base qualities are not available.

Trimmed from V: 0 bases; trimmed from J: 9 bases; junction bases lacking a gene match: 7. Including the terminal cysteine and phenylalanine, the CDR3 comprises 16 residues. Only the CDR3 DNA stays, 48 bases, in frame from base 1. The germline V gene encodes CDR1 LGHNT and CDR2 FRNRAP. Here is what the overall study found, with its caveats: The quantity of clinical and demographic metadata differed by source and by participant and was supplied without curation.

The chain is made from TRBV12-5 and TRBJ1-6; TRBD1 agrees with 8 junctional bases. This clonotype was sampled from a woman aged 30 to 39 who had recovered from COVID-19. Input material: PBMCs or T cells enriched from blood (not recorded which). The CDR3 protein sequence reads: CASGLVAGGNVSPLHF. The DNA is as follows: TGTGCTAGTGGTTTGGTTGCAGGGGGCAACGTTTCACCCCTCCACTTT.